Sequencing of this TCR beta chain was carried out in a study of blood T cell repertoires in COVID-19. TCRdb's copy holds only in-frame clones and misses some; the assay was immunoSEQ multiplex PCR. The table has just under 150,000 clones, about 85% seen once; the top ten hold about 2.8%. Germline V lookup: CDR1 KGHSH, CDR2 LQKENI. This CDR3 has 16 amino acids. Trimming pared 2 bases from V and 0 bases from J, leaving 11 bases between. The clonotype comes from a human donor with acute or convalescent COVID-19. The donor label of this sample is uncertain. Source material: peripheral blood. The rearrangement uses TRBV18 and TRBJ1-3, with D possibly being TRBD1 (5 bases). Written as DNA, the CDR3 is TGTGCCAGCTCACCAACGACTCAGGGCTCTGGAAACACCATATATTTT. Translating gives CASSPTTQGSGNTIYF. Combining the CDR3 with reference TRBV18 and TRBJ1-3 gives the whole variable domain NAGVMQNPRHLVRRRGQEARLRCSPMKGHSHVYWYRQLPEEGLKFMVYLQKENIIDESGMPKERFSAEFPKEGPSILRIQQVVRGDSAAYFCASSPTTQGSGNTIYFGEGSWLTVV.